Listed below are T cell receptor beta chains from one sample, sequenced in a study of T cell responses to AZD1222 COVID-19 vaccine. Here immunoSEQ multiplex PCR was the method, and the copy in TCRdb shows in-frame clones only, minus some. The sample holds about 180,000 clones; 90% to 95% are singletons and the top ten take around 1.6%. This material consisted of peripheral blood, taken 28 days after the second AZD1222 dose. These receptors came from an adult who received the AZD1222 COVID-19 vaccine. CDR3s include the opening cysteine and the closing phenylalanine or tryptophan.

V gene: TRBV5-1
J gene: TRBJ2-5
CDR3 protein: CASSLAVGFIAGIETQYF

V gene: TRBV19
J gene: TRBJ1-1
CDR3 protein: CASARVGSGSNTEAFF

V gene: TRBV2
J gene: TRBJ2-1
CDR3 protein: CASSRSGGEQFF

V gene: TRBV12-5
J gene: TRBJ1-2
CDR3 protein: CASGFDRLYTF

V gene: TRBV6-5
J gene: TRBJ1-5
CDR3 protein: CASTRVESQPQHF

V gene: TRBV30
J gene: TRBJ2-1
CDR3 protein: CAWLAYNEQFF

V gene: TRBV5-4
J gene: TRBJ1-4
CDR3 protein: CASSLGLAGPNEKLFF

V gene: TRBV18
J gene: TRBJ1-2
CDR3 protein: CASSLWDNPLYGYTF

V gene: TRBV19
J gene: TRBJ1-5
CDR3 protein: CASSLGQGRNQPQHF

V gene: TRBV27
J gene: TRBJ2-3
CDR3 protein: CASSTYGQGGITDTQYF

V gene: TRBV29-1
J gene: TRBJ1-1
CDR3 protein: CSVGTGDPGDGTEAFF

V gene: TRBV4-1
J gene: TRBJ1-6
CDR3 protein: CASSLERGINSPLHF

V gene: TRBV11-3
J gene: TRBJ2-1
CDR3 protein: CASSFSQTNNEQFF

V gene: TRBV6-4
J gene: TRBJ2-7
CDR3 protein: CASSERQGSEQYF

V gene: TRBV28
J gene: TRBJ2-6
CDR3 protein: CASSLAGTGPSGANVLTF

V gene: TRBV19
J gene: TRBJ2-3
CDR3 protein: CASSKLAGGPVDTQYF

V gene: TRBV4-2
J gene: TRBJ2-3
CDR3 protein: CASSQVTGGLTDTQYF

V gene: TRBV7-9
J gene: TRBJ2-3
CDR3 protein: CASSLESPGLAGHTQYF

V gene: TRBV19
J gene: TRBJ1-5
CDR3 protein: CASSIEGADSNQPQHF

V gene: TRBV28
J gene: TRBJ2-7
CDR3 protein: CASSLGGTGYHEQYF

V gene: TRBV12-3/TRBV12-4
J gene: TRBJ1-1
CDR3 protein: CASSLYLGTEAFF

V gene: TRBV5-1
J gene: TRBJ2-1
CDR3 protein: CASSLVAPEQFF

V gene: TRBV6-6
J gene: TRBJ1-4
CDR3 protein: CASSYSSRDEKLFF

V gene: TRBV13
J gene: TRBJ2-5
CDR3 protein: CASSSTVLAGGGETQYF

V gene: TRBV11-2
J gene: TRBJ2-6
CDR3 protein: CASSGSGQQESSGANVLTF

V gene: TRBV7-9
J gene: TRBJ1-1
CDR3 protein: CASSLWGTEAFF

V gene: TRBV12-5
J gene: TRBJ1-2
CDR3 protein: CASGPPTYGYTF

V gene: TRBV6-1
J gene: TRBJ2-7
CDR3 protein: CASSEPTAVAYEQYF

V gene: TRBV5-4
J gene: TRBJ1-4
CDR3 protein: CASSFQGQGLEKLFF

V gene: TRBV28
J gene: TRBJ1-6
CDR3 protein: CASMDGAEYNSPLHF

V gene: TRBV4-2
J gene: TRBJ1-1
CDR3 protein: CASSQARGDTEAFF

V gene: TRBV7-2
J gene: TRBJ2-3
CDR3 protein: CASSLIGSGSIDTQYF

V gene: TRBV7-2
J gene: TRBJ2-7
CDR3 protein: CASSPSRGSRGDEQYF

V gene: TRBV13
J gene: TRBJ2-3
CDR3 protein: CASSFPGTSGGRTDTQYF

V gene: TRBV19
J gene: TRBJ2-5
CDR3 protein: CASSSQGGRETQYF

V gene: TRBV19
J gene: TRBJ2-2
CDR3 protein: CASSIGEGGAGELFF

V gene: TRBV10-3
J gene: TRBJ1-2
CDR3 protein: CAISRDSLYGYTF

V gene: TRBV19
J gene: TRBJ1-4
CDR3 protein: CASRGKGDEKLFF

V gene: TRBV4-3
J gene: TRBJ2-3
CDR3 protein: CASSQVSAHSTDTQYF

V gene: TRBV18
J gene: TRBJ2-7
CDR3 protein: CASSPPMRGADEQYF

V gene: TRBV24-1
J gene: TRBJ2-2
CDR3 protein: CATSDGAGVSTGELFF

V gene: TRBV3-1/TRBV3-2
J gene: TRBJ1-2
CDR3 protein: CASSLGTGPYGYTF

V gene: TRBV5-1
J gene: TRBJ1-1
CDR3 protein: CASSFVPPRYGVTGGNTEAFF